The 5 T cell receptor beta chains listed next were all sequenced from one sample in a study of spatial heterogeneity in lung cancer. Time point indicated: sample taken at primary tumor resection. TCRdb reanalysed the 5' RACE reads using MiXCR and keeps one entry per CDR3 protein. The top ten hold under 35% of the sample, which has under 30,000 distinct CDR3 sequences, around 3.2% seen once. The material sequenced was PBMCs, taken at surgery. All receptors derive from a female donor with early-stage non-small cell lung cancer.

This clonotype was seen repeatedly, ten times or more. V and J are TRBV27 and TRBJ2-1; possible D gene TRBD1, 6 bases. Deletions cut 3 bases from V and 8 bases from J, with 20 bases between. The CDR3 loop spans 16 amino acids. Per germline, CDR1 MNHEY and CDR2 SMNVEV (reference sequence). The CDR3 reads CASSFSTGVPPDEQFF. The CDR3 DNA sequence: TGTGCCAGCAGTTTCTCGACAGGCGTGCCCCCCGATGAGCAGTTCTTC.

This clonotype was counted between two and nine times. V is TRBV30 and J is TRBJ2-7; 7 positions match TRBD2. The V gene end was trimmed by 0 bases and the J gene end by 2 bases; junction bases not matched to a gene: 1. In germline, CDR1 is GTSNPN, CDR2 SVGIG (reference sequence). The CDR3 extends over 13 amino acids. CDR3 amino acids: CAWSVAGPYEQYF. As DNA, the CDR3 is TGTGCCTGGAGTGTAGCGGGGCCCTACGAGCAGTACTTC.

At least ten counts were recorded for this clonotype. V gene TRBV15 combines with J gene TRBJ2-1; maybe TRBD2 (7 bases). Looked up from germline, CDR1 is LNHNV and CDR2 is YYDKDF (reference sequence). The CDR3 loop spans 16 amino acids. Between the trimmed V and J ends, which lost 1 base and 8 bases, there was a span of 18 bases. The DNA of the CDR3 is TGTGCCACCAGCAGAGCGAGGGGGGGGACCGGCGATGAGCAGTTCTTC. This codes for CATSRARGGTGDEQFF.

Many counts were recorded for this clonotype. The chain couples TRBV7-9 to TRBJ2-1; the D is unclear. This CDR3 is built from 11 residues. The germline V and J ends were trimmed by 2 bases and 7 bases, with 3 bases remaining between them. CDR1 and CDR2 (germline): SEHNR, FQNEAQ (reference sequence). In DNA, the CDR3 is TGTGCCAGCAGCTTATTGAATGAGCAGTTCTTC. The encoded protein is CASSLLNEQFF.

This clonotype has a count of ten or more. V is TRBV2 and J is TRBJ1-2; TRBD1 aligns across 7 bases. V shed 6 bases, J shed 8 bases, and the junction held 12 bases outside the gene matches. This CDR3 region has 14 residues. Germline loops: CDR1 SNHLY, CDR2 FYNNEI. This CDR3 reads CASRMTGNQGGYTF. The CDR3 DNA reads TGTGCCAGCAGAATGACAGGGAACCAGGGAGGCTACACCTTC.